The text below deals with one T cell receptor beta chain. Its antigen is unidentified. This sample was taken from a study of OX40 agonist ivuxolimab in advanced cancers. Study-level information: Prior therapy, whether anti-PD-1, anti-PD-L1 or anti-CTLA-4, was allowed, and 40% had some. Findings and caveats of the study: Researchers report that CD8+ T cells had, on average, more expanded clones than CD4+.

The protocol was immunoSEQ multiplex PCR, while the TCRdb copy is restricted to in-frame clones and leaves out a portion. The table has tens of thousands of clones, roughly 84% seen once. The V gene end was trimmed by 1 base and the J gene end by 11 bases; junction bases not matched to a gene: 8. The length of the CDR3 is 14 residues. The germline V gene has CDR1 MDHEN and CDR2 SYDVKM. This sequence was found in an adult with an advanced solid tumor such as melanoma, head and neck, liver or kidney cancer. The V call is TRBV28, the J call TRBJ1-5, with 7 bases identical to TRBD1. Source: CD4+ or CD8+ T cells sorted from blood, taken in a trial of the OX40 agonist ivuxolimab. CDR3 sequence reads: CASSLYRGRGSQHF. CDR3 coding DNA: TGTGCCAGCAGTTTATATAGGGGCAGGGGGTCCCAGCATTTT.